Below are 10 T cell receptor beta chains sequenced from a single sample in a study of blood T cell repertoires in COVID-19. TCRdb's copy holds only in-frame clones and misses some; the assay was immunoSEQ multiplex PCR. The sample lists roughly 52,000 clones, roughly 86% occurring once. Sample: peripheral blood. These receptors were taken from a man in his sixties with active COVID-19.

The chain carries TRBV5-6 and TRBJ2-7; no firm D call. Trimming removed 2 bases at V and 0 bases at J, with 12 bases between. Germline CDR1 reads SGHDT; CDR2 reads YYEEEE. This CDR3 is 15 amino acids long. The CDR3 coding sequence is TGTGCCAGCAGCTTAGGTCTGGAGTACTCCTACGAGCAGTACTTC. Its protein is CASSLGLEYSYEQYF.

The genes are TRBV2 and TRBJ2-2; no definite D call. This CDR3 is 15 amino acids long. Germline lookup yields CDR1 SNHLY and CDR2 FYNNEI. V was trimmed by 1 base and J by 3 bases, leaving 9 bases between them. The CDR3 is CASSEVVADTGELFF. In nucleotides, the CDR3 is TGTGCCAGCAGTGAAGTCGTGGCAGACACCGGGGAGCTGTTTTTT.

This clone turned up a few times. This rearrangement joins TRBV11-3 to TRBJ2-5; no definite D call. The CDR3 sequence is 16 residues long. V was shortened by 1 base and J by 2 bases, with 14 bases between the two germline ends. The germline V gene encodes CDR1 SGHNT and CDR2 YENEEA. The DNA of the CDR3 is TGTGCCAGCAGCTTAGGTGTATCGGCACTACAAGAGACCCAGTACTTC. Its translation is CASSLGVSALQETQYF.

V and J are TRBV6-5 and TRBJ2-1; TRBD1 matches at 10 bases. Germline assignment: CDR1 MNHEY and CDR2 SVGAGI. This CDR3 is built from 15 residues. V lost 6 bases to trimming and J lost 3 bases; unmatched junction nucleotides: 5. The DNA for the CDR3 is TGTGCCAGCAGCCCCGGACAGGGGGACTACAATGAGCAGTTCTTC. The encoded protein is CASSPGQGDYNEQFF.

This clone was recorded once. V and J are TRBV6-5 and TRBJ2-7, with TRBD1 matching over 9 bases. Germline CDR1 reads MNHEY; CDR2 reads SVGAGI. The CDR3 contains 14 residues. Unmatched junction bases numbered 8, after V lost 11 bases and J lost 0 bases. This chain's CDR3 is CAARRDRASYEQYF. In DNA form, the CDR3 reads TGTGCCGCGCGCCGGGACAGGGCCTCCTACGAGCAGTACTTC.

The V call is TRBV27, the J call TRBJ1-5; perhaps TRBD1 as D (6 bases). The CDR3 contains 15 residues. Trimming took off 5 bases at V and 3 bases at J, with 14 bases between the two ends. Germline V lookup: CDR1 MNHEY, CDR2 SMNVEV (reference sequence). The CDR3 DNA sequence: TGTGCCAGCAGTCGGTACAGGGACGACAATCAGCCCCAGCATTTT. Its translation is CASSRYRDDNQPQHF.

The CDR3 spells CASSRPGHVNTEAFF. DNA of the CDR3: TGTGCCAGCAGCCGACCGGGACATGTGAACACTGAAGCTTTCTTT. The rearrangement joins TRBV5-5 to TRBJ1-1, with D tentatively TRBD1 (6 bases). The germline V gene has CDR1 SGHKS and CDR2 YYEKEE (reference sequence). This CDR3 has 15 residues. The V end was cut by 4 bases, the J end by 0 bases, with 13 bases between.

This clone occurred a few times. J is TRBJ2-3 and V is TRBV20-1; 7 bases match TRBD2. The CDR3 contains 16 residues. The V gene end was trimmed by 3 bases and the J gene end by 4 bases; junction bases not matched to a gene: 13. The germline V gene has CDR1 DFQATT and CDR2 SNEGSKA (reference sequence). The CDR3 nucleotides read TGCAGTGCTAGTGGCCGGGGCGGCGGGAGAGCAGATACGCAGTATTTT. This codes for CSASGRGGGRADTQYF.

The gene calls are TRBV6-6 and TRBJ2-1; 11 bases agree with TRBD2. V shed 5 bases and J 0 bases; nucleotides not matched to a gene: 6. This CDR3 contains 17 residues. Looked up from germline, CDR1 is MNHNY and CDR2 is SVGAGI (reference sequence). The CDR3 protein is CASSRTSGSSSYNEQFF. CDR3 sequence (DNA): TGTGCCAGCAGTCGGACTAGCGGGTCGAGCTCCTACAATGAGCAGTTCTTC.

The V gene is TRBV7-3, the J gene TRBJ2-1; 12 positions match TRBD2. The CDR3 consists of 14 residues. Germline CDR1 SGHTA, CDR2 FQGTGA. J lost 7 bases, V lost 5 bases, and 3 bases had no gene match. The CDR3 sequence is CASSHGTSGNEQFF. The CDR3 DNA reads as TGTGCCAGCAGCCACGGGACTAGCGGGAATGAGCAGTTCTTC.